Shown below are 12 T cell receptor beta chains from a single sample sequenced in a study of shared clonotypes between healthy human individuals. Sequenced by immunoSEQ multiplex PCR; TCRdb stores in-frame clones only, minus some. This sample has 1,400,000 or so clones; approximately 98.5% occur once, and the top ten carry 0.3% to 0.45%. The sequenced material came from naive CD4+ T cells sorted from blood. Subset in this sample: CD45RA+ positively selected. The origin of the receptors is a man aged 25-45 years in good health.

About this clone itself: Other DNA sequences within the sample encode an identical CDR3. V and J are TRBV5-4 and TRBJ2-1, with 7 positions matching TRBD2. Germline V gives CDR1 SGHNT, CDR2 YYREEE (reference sequence). After removal of 2 bases from V and 10 bases from J, the junction contained 3 bases not matched to a gene. This CDR3 spans 12 amino acids. The DNA for the CDR3 is TGTGCCAGCAGCTTAGCGGGACGGGAGCAGTTCTTC. This translates into CASSLAGREQFF. Drawing the rest from reference TRBV5-4 and TRBJ2-1, the complete variable domain is ETGVTQSPTHLIKTRGQQVTLRCSSQSGHNTVSWYQQALGQGPQFIFQYYREEENGRGNFPPRFSGLQFPNYSSELNVNALELDDSALYLCASSLAGREQFFGPGTRLTVL.

The rearrangement links TRBV7-2 to TRBJ2-2; D may correspond to TRBD1 or TRBD2 (5 bases each). The CDR3 covers 17 residues. From germline, CDR1 is SGHTA and CDR2 FQGNSA. Trimming cost V 5 bases and J 5 bases, with 21 bases left between them. The CDR3 DNA follows: TGTGCCAGCAGCCCAAGTGCGGACCGGGGCCCGACCGGGGAGCTGTTTTTT. Protein sequence: CASSPSADRGPTGELFF.

V and J are TRBV27 and TRBJ1-4, with TRBD1 as a possible D gene (5 bases). Per the germline V gene, CDR1 is MNHEY and CDR2 is SMNVEV (reference sequence). Deletions cut 4 bases from V and 4 bases from J, with 13 bases between. The CDR3 totals 15 residues. CDR3 coding DNA: TGTGCCAGCAGTTCCCGGGGCAGGGATAATGAAAAACTGTTTTTT. Protein product: CASSSRGRDNEKLFF.

This sequence joins TRBV4-1 and TRBJ2-1; TRBD2 is a possible D gene (5 bases). Germline V lookup: CDR1 MGHRA, CDR2 YSYEKL. The ends were cut back, 0 bases at V and 0 bases at J, with 12 bases in the middle. This CDR3 has 17 amino acids. Here the CDR3 DNA reads TGCGCCAGCAGCCAAGAGGGAAGCGGTAGCTCCTACAATGAGCAGTTCTTC. This codes for CASSQEGSGSSYNEQFF.

Comment on this clone: The same CDR3 is also encoded by other DNA sequences in this sample. The chain employs TRBV4-3 and TRBJ2-7; no firm D call. The CDR3 length is 13 residues. The V gene's germline CDR1 is LGHNA and CDR2 YSLEER. The V gene lost 2 bases and the J gene lost 2 bases, with 7 bases spanning the gap. The CDR3 protein is CASSQSLTYEQYF. The CDR3 nucleotides are TGCGCCAGCAGCCAAAGTCTGACCTACGAGCAGTACTTC.

The chain employs TRBV14 and TRBJ1-1; TRBD1 agrees at 7 bases. The germline V gene encodes CDR1 SGHDN and CDR2 FVKESK. V lost 6 bases to trimming and J lost 5 bases; unmatched junction nucleotides: 9. The CDR3 length is 14 residues. CDR3 in DNA: TGTGCCAGCAGAGCTATCAGGGGGAGGACTGAAGCTTTCTTT. Protein: CASRAIRGRTEAFF.

This chain connects TRBV5-4 to TRBJ2-7, with 9 positions matching TRBD2. Germline loops: CDR1 SGHNT, CDR2 YYREEE (reference sequence). CDR3 length: 15 residues. Trimming removed 0 bases from V and 2 bases from J; junction bases left unmatched: 3. As DNA, the CDR3 is TGTGCCAGCAGCTTGGATAGCGGGAGCGCCTACGAGCAGTACTTC. This codes for CASSLDSGSAYEQYF.

The rearrangement uses TRBV11-2 and TRBJ2-5, with 9 nucleotides matching TRBD2. In germline, CDR1 is SGHAT, CDR2 FQNNGV. The CDR3 has 15 residues. Trimming at V came to 5 bases and at J to 1 base, leaving 5 bases not matched to a gene. CDR3 sequence (DNA): TGTGCCAGCAGCGCCCCACTAGCGGGCCAAGAGACCCAGTACTTC. Its translation is CASSAPLAGQETQYF.

The CDR3 DNA reads TGTGCCAGCAGCTTCAGTAATCAGCCCCAGCATTTT. It codes for CASSFSNQPQHF. V is TRBV11-2 and J is TRBJ1-5, with unresolved D. Per germline, CDR1 SGHAT and CDR2 FQNNGV. Trimming took 3 bases from V and 4 from J, leaving 4 bases between them. This CDR3 spans 12 amino acids.

As concerns this clone: This sample includes further DNA sequences coding for the same CDR3. The chain has TRBV5-1 and TRBJ2-7, with D unresolved. With 5 bases removed from V and 2 bases from J, the gap between germline ends came to 11 bases. Germline V gives CDR1 SGHRS, CDR2 YFSETQ. The CDR3 loop spans 13 amino acids. CDR3 region: CASRTSGAYEQYF. Written as DNA, the CDR3 is TGCGCCAGCAGGACCTCTGGGGCCTACGAGCAGTACTTC.

V usage is TRBV7-8 and J usage is TRBJ2-1; D is possibly TRBD1 or TRBD2 (5 bases each). The germline V gene encodes CDR1 SGHVS and CDR2 FQNEAQ. The V and J ends lost 1 base and 3 bases respectively, with 10 bases between them. The CDR3 runs 15 residues. The CDR3 DNA reads TGTGCCAGCAGCTTAGAGGGGACGCACTACAATGAGCAGTTCTTC. Encoded protein: CASSLEGTHYNEQFF. Full variable domain (rest looked up from reference TRBV7-8 and TRBJ2-1): GAGVSQSPRYKVAKRGQDVALRCDPISGHVSLFWYQQALGQGPEFLTYFQNEAQLDKSGLPSDRFFAERPEGSVSTLKIQRTQQEDSAVYLCASSLEGTHYNEQFFGPGTRLTVL.

The chain joins TRBV5-5 to TRBJ2-7, with a tentative D call TRBD2 (6 bases). CDR1 SGHKS and CDR2 YYEKEE come from the germline V gene (reference sequence). The CDR3 is made up of 12 amino acids. Deletions cut 4 bases from V and 4 bases from J, with 9 bases between. The CDR3 bases are TGTGCCAGCAGCCCGCGGGATTACGAGCAGTACTTC. Its protein product is CASSPRDYEQYF.